This record concerns one T cell receptor (beta chain) sequence. No antigen is known for it. The data are from a study of cytomegalovirus exposure and HLA in healthy donors. Researchers ran the PCR with 60 Vbeta and 13 Jbeta primers. The assay was immunoSEQ multiplex PCR, and TCRdb's table has in-frame clones only and misses some. The sample has some 85,000 clones, about 81% seen once. Study results and caveats: A later analysis found common viral pathogens apparently linked to several of the most significant clusters. Cytomegalovirus status, reportedly, was diagnosed with high specificity and sensitivity by the classifier. Immune exposure was documented only through CMV serostatus.

The TCR was taken from a woman between 45 and 60 years old in good health and CMV-seronegative. Sequencing was carried out using PBMCs.

The CDR3 reads CASGSRQGANYGYTF. DNA for the CDR3: TGCGCCAGCGGCTCCCGACAGGGGGCTAACTATGGCTACACCTTC. J is TRBJ1-2 and V is TRBV5-1, with 9 bases lining up with TRBD1. V was clipped by 7 bases and J by 0 bases; unmatched bases: 7. Per the germline V gene, CDR1 is SGHRS and CDR2 is YFSETQ. The CDR3 is 15 residues long.